What follows is one T cell receptor beta chain and its context. The data belong to a study of blood T cell repertoires in COVID-19. About the research overall: In each case, the material was cDNA or gDNA derived from T cells, B-cell-depleted T cells, or PBMCs.

In the original processing: Nucleated cell number was recorded as an estimate derived from reference gene primer amplification. TCRdb keeps only in-frame clones here, not all; method: immunoSEQ multiplex PCR. That table gives V, J and clone size, and the DNA gave D and trimming. The sample shows roughly 230,000 clones, about 80% of them seen only once. The CDR3 runs 14 residues. Germline lookup yields CDR1 GTSNPN and CDR2 SVGIG (reference sequence). J gave up 5 bases and V 2 bases, and 4 bases lay outside the gene matches. This clonotype originated in a man aged 45 to 65 with active or convalescent COVID-19. Specimen: peripheral blood. The chain is built from TRBV30 and TRBJ2-7; 12 positions match TRBD1. The CDR3 region is CAWSRGQGADEQYF. CDR3 in DNA: TGTGCCTGGAGTAGGGGACAGGGGGCCGACGAGCAGTACTTC. The full variable domain, in which reference TRBV30 and TRBJ2-7 provide the parts outside the CDR3, is SQTIHQWPATLVQPVGSPLSLECTVEGTSNPNLYWYRQAAGRGLQLLFYSVGIGQISSEVPQNLSASRPQDRQFILSSKKLLLSDSGFYLCAWSRGQGADEQYFGPGTRLTVT.